Each of the 29 T cell receptor beta chains below was sequenced from the same sample in a study of PD-L1 blockade in urothelial cancer. Stated time point: peripheral blood 6 weeks after treatment start. Clones were sequenced by immunoSEQ multiplex PCR, and TCRdb holds only the in-frame ones, with some missing. The table shows roughly 120,000 clones, with approximately 89% occurring only once. Sequenced material: PBMCs, taken around atezolizumab (anti-PD-L1) treatment. The source of these receptors is a man aged 55 to 69 with urothelial cancer.

This chain uses TRBV21-1 with TRBJ2-1; the tabulated D call, TRBD2, remains unverified against the DNA. TRBV21-1 is an annotated pseudogene. CDR3 size: 16 residues. The chain's CDR3 is CASSRVGLAGEVEQFF. The CDR3 nucleotides are TGTGCCAGCAGCCGCGTGGGACTAGCGGGAGAGGTTGAGCAGTTCTTC.

This clone has just one count. The chain is built from TRBV5-6 and TRBJ2-5, with D perhaps matching TRBD2 (7 bases). The length of the CDR3 is 15 residues. The V gene lost 5 bases and the J gene lost 1 base, with 15 bases spanning the gap. CDR1 is SGHDT, CDR2 YYEEEE, per germline. The CDR3 sequence: CASRQRGAGQETQYF. CDR3 sequence (DNA): TGTGCCAGCAGGCAACGGGGGGCCGGCCAAGAGACCCAGTACTTC. Using reference TRBV5-6 and TRBJ2-5 for the parts outside the CDR3, the full variable domain is DAGVTQSPTHLIKTRGQQVTLRCSPKSGHDTVSWYQQALGQGPQFIFQYYEEEERQRGNFPDRFSGHQFPNYSSELNVNALLLGDSALYLCASRQRGAGQETQYFGPGTRLLVL.

The chain joins TRBV4-1 to TRBJ1-6, with 7 bases matching TRBD1. The CDR3 length is 15 residues. The V segment lost 8 bases and the J segment 6 bases; nucleotides outside the gene matches: 10. Germline V CDR1 and CDR2: MGHRA, YSYEKL. As DNA, the CDR3 is TGCGCCAGCTCAATTCCGGGACAGCCTAATTCACCCCTCCACTTT. It encodes CASSIPGQPNSPLHF.

This clone was seen only once. The chain recombines TRBV7-2 with TRBJ2-1; 8 bases line up with TRBD1. In germline, CDR1 is SGHTA, CDR2 FQGNSA. The ends lost 5 bases at V and 6 bases at J; junction bases unmatched: 9. CDR3 length: 15 residues. CDR3 loop: CASSPRTGPVNEQFF. CDR3 DNA sequence: TGTGCCAGCAGCCCCAGGACAGGGCCGGTCAATGAGCAGTTCTTC.

The V gene is TRBV28, the J gene TRBJ1-5; possible D gene TRBD1, 6 bases. Germline CDR1 MDHEN, CDR2 SYDVKM. V shed 8 bases and J shed 1 base, with 18 bases lying between them. CDR3 size: 16 residues. This CDR3 reads CASLPFAGASNQPQHF. Here the CDR3 DNA reads TGTGCCAGCCTTCCTTTCGCAGGGGCGAGCAATCAGCCCCAGCATTTT.

V and J are TRBV6-5 and TRBJ2-5; D may be TRBD1 (6 bases). Deletions cut 6 bases from V and 1 base from J, with 12 bases between. Germline V gene data show CDR1 as MNHEY and CDR2 as SVGAGI. The CDR3 is 14 amino acids. Here the CDR3 reads CASSPRGPQETQYF. CDR3 DNA: TGTGCCAGCAGCCCCAGGGGCCCCCAAGAGACCCAGTACTTC.

This clone appeared a single time. V usage is TRBV6-6 and J usage is TRBJ1-3; the D gene is possibly TRBD1 (6 bases). The germline gives CDR1 MNHNY, CDR2 SVGAGI (reference sequence). Trimming took 4 bases from V and 4 from J, leaving 17 bases between them. CDR3 length: 16 residues. The CDR3 DNA reads TGTGCCAGCAGTTCCCAAGACAGGTTCCCCGGAAACACCATATATTTT. It translates to CASSSQDRFPGNTIYF.

The V call is TRBV2, the J call TRBJ2-7; no clear D. The germline V and J ends were trimmed by 0 bases and 5 bases, with 5 bases remaining between them. Germline CDR1 reads SNHLY; CDR2 reads FYNNEI. CDR3 length equals 12 residues. The CDR3 bases are TGTGCCAGCAGTGAAGCGCGTGACGAGCAGTACTTC. Translated, it gives CASSEARDEQYF.

The chain links TRBV6-5 to TRBJ1-1; D might be TRBD1 (5 bases). Trimming pared 9 bases from V and 1 base from J, leaving 9 bases between. Germline CDR1 reads MNHEY; CDR2 reads SVGAGI. The CDR3 totals 12 residues. The CDR3 loop is CASARGNTEAFF. The CDR3 DNA reads TGTGCCAGTGCAAGGGGGAACACTGAAGCTTTCTTT.

J is TRBJ2-2 and V is TRBV7-8; TRBD2 is a possible D gene (7 bases). Per germline, CDR1 SGHVS and CDR2 FQNEAQ. This CDR3 is built from 15 residues. The ends were cut back, 6 bases at V and 4 bases at J, with 15 bases in the middle. CDR3 protein: CASRYNREGTGELFF. The CDR3 DNA is TGTGCCAGCAGATACAACAGGGAGGGCACCGGGGAGCTGTTTTTT.

The rearrangement uses TRBV28 and TRBJ2-7, with 9 bases that match TRBD1. Germline CDR1 and CDR2: MDHEN and SYDVKM. The CDR3 contains 14 residues. Trimming took 2 bases from V and 6 from J; bases not matched to a gene: 5. Here the CDR3 reads CASSLRQGVTEQYF. CDR3 DNA: TGTGCCAGCAGTTTACGACAGGGGGTTACCGAGCAGTACTTC.

The chain carries TRBV11-2 and TRBJ1-4, with TRBD1 matching 7 bases. Looked up from germline, CDR1 is SGHAT and CDR2 is FQNNGV. The trim removed 5 bases at V and 11 bases at J, leaving 8 bases unmatched. This CDR3 has 13 amino acids. The CDR3 DNA reads as TGTGCCAGCAGCCCCGACAGGGACGGTAAACTGTTTTTT. This translates into CASSPDRDGKLFF.

This clone was seen more than once but under ten times. The rearrangement joins TRBV10-3 to TRBJ2-1; TRBD2 agrees at 13 bases. This CDR3 has 16 amino acids. Unmatched junction bases numbered 5, after V lost 3 bases and J lost 6 bases. Per the germline V gene, CDR1 is ENHRY and CDR2 is SYGVKD. The CDR3 nucleotides are TGTGCCATCAGTGACCTGGGACTAGCGGGATTCAATGAGCAGTTCTTC. The encoded protein is CAISDLGLAGFNEQFF.

The chain is built from TRBV5-6 and TRBJ1-4; the D gene is possibly TRBD1 (6 bases). Trimming left V 1 base short and J 4 bases short, with 11 bases between. The CDR3 extends over 15 amino acids. CDR1 is SGHDT, CDR2 YYEEEE, per germline. CDR3 region: CASSLLQGDNEKLFF. The CDR3 bases are TGTGCCAGCAGCTTGTTACAGGGCGATAATGAAAAACTGTTTTTT.

The rearrangement joins TRBV30 to TRBJ2-3; maybe TRBD1 (6 bases). V gave up 2 bases and J gave up 5 bases, with 14 bases separating them. The CDR3 is 14 residues long. From germline, CDR1 is GTSNPN and CDR2 SVGIG (reference sequence). CDR3: CAWSNWDNKDTQYF. The CDR3 DNA sequence: TGTGCCTGGAGTAACTGGGACAACAAAGATACGCAGTATTTT.

V usage is TRBV30 and J usage is TRBJ2-7, with D possibly being TRBD2 (7 bases). In germline, CDR1 is GTSNPN, CDR2 SVGIG (reference sequence). The germline V and J ends were trimmed by 2 bases and 1 base, with 15 bases remaining between them. This CDR3 contains 15 residues. CDR3 nucleotides: TGTGCCTGGAGTCGGGGGGCGACAAGATCCTACGAGCAGTACTTC. Protein product: CAWSRGATRSYEQYF.

V and J are TRBV5-1 and TRBJ2-1, with D maybe TRBD1 (6 bases). CDR1 and CDR2 from the germline V gene are SGHRS and YFSETQ. Between the trimmed V and J ends, which lost 1 base and 4 bases, there was a span of 12 bases. This CDR3 contains 15 residues. The CDR3 region has the DNA TGCGCCAGCAGCTTGCCTGAAGGGGGTTACAATGAGCAGTTCTTC. Residues: CASSLPEGGYNEQFF.

This clone has just one count. The chain combines TRBV15 with TRBJ2-6, with D unclear. Germline V gene sequence: CDR1 LNHNV, CDR2 YYDKDF (reference sequence). V dropped 0 bases and J dropped 0 bases, with 12 bases sitting between them. This CDR3 is 18 amino acids long. Written as DNA, the CDR3 is TGTGCCACCAGCAGAGATACCCGTGTGAGCTCTGGGGCCAACGTCCTGACTTTC. Its protein product is CATSRDTRVSSGANVLTF.

J is TRBJ2-6 and V is TRBV5-8, with D possibly being TRBD1 (6 bases). CDR1 and CDR2 from the germline V gene are SGHTS and YDEGEE. This CDR3 is 19 amino acids long. Deletions cut 1 base from V and 0 bases from J, with 17 bases between. CDR3 loop: CASSLSEHRASSGANVLTF. Here the CDR3 DNA reads TGTGCCAGCAGCTTGTCTGAGCACAGGGCTTCCTCTGGGGCCAACGTCCTGACTTTC.

CDR3 in amino acids: CASSSFSGGTDTQYF. As DNA, the CDR3 is TGTGCCAGCAGTTCCTTTAGCGGGGGCACAGATACGCAGTATTTT. V usage is TRBV6-1 and J usage is TRBJ2-3; TRBD2 matches 8 bases. The V and J ends lost 5 bases and 1 base, in that order; junction bases with no gene match: 5. The germline V gene encodes CDR1 MNHNS and CDR2 SASEGT. The CDR3 loop spans 15 amino acids.

V and J are TRBV5-1 and TRBJ2-2; 9 bases are shared with TRBD2. The CDR3 covers 15 residues. The germline V gene has CDR1 SGHRS and CDR2 YFSETQ. The V segment lost 2 bases and the J segment 6 bases; nucleotides outside the gene matches: 5. The CDR3 nucleotides are TGCGCCAGCAGCTTAGCCAGCGGGGGGCCCGGGGAGCTGTTTTTT. It is translated as CASSLASGGPGELFF.

The chain combines TRBV30 with TRBJ1-6; TRBD1 might be the D (6 bases). The CDR3 spans 13 residues. Looked up from germline, CDR1 is GTSNPN and CDR2 is SVGIG (reference sequence). V was clipped by 8 bases and J by 6 bases, with 14 bases between them. The CDR3 is CAGVGTPNSPLHF. DNA for the CDR3: TGTGCCGGGGTTGGGACACCTAATTCACCCCTCCACTTT.

The gene calls are TRBV4-3 and TRBJ1-5; the match to TRBD1 covers 9 bases. The CDR3 runs 14 residues. From germline, CDR1 is LGHNA and CDR2 YSLEER. Trimming took 4 bases from V and 2 from J; bases not matched to a gene: 0. The CDR3 is CASSRDRGNQPQHF. The DNA for the CDR3 is TGCGCCAGCAGCCGGGACAGGGGCAATCAGCCCCAGCATTTT.

The chain employs TRBV7-8 and TRBJ2-3; 7 positions agree with TRBD2. V trimming: 4 bases; J trimming: 4 bases; junction bases outside the gene matches: 14. Germline values: CDR1 SGHVS, CDR2 FQNEAQ. The CDR3 sequence is 17 residues long. Written as DNA, the CDR3 is TGTGCCAGCAGCTCTCCGGGGTTGCGGGAGTTCGCAGATACGCAGTATTTT. Its translation is CASSSPGLREFADTQYF. Together with reference TRBV7-8 and TRBJ2-3, the CDR3 gives the full variable domain: GAGVSQSPRYKVAKRGQDVALRCDPISGHVSLFWYQQALGQGPEFLTYFQNEAQLDKSGLPSDRFFAERPEGSVSTLKIQRTQQEDSAVYLCASSSPGLREFADTQYFGPGTRLTVL.

The chain uses TRBV2 and TRBJ2-1; D perhaps matches TRBD2 (5 bases). Trimming removed 6 bases at V and 0 bases at J, with 12 bases between. CDR1 and CDR2 (germline): SNHLY, FYNNEI. This CDR3 is 15 amino acids long. The CDR3 loop is CASRAGVSSYNEQFF. Written as DNA, the CDR3 is TGTGCCAGCAGAGCCGGGGTGAGCTCCTACAATGAGCAGTTCTTC.

This clone was seen a handful of times. The chain recombines TRBV7-9 with TRBJ1-2; D is unresolved. The length of the CDR3 is 11 residues. Germline V gene lookup returns CDR1 SEHNR and CDR2 FQNEAQ (reference sequence). With 3 bases removed from V and 4 bases from J, the gap between germline ends came to 3 bases. The CDR3 is CASSFSYGYTF. CDR3 nucleotide sequence: TGTGCCAGCAGCTTTAGCTATGGCTACACCTTC.

This chain uses TRBV6-1 with TRBJ1-2, with a tentative D call TRBD1 (6 bases). Germline V lookup: CDR1 MNHNS, CDR2 SASEGT. CDR3 length equals 15 residues. The V end lost 3 bases, the J end lost 2 bases, and 13 bases lay between the germline ends. CDR3 DNA sequence: TGTGCCAGCAGTGAGGTCCCGGGACAAAACTATGGCTACACCTTC. Its translation: CASSEVPGQNYGYTF.

The chain has TRBV7-9 and TRBJ2-7; TRBD1 matches 12 bases. CDR1 SEHNR and CDR2 FQNEAQ come from the germline V gene (reference sequence). V gave up 2 bases and J gave up 6 bases; unmatched junction bases: 5. The CDR3 is 15 residues long. The CDR3 spells CASSLLGQGAPEQYF. CDR3 bases: TGTGCCAGCAGCTTACTGGGACAGGGGGCGCCCGAGCAGTACTTC.

This sequence joins TRBV7-2 and TRBJ2-3; TRBD1 is a possible D gene (6 bases). Per the germline V gene, CDR1 is SGHTA and CDR2 is FQGNSA. This CDR3 is built from 15 residues. V lost 1 base and J lost 0, with 8 bases in between. As DNA, the CDR3 is TGTGCCAGCAGCTTAGGTAGGGGGAGCACAGATACGCAGTATTTT. This translates into CASSLGRGSTDTQYF.